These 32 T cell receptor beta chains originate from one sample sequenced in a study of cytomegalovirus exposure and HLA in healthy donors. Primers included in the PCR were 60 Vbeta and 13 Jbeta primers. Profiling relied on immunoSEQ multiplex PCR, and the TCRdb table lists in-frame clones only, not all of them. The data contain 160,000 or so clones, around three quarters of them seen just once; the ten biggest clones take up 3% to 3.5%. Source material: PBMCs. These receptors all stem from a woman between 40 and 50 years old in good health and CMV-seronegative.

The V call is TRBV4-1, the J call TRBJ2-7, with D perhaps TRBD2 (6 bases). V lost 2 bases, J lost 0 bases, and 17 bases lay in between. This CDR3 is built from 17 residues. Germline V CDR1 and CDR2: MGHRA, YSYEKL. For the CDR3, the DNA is TGCGCCAGCAGCCAATTTAGTGATAGGACTACCTCCTACGAGCAGTACTTC. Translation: CASSQFSDRTTSYEQYF.

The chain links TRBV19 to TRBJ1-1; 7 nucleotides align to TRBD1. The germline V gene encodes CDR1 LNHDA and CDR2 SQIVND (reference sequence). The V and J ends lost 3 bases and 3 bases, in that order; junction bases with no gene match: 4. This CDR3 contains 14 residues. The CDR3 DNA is TGTGCCAGTAGTATTATAGACAGGGACACTGAAGCTTTCTTT. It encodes CASSIIDRDTEAFF.

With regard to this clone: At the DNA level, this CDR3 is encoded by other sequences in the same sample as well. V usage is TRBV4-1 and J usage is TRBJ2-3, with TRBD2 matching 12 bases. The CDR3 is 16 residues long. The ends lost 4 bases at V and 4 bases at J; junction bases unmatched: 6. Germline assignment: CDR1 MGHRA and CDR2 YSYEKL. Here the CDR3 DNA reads TGCGCCAGCAGCCCCGTGGCTAGCGGGGGGGCAGATACGCAGTATTTT. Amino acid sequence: CASSPVASGGADTQYF.

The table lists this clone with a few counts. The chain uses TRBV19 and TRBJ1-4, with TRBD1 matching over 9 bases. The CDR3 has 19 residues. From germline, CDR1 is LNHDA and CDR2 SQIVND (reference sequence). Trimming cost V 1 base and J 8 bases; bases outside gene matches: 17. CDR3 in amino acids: CASSIGTGDLPRVREKLFF. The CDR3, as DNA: TGTGCCAGTAGTATAGGGACAGGGGACCTTCCCCGGGTTCGAGAAAAACTGTTTTTT. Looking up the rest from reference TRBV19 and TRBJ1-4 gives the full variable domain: DGGITQSPKYLFRKEGQNVTLSCEQNLNHDAMYWYRQDPGQGLRLIYYSQIVNDFQKGDIAEGYSVSREKKESFPLTVTSAQKNPTAFYLCASSIGTGDLPRVREKLFFGSGTQLSVL.

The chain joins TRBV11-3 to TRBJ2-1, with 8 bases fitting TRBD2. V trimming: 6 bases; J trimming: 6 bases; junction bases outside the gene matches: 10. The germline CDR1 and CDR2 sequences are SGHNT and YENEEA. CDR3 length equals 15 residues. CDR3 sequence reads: CASSGGTRAFNEQFF. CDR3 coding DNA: TGTGCCAGCAGTGGTGGGACTAGGGCTTTCAATGAGCAGTTCTTC.

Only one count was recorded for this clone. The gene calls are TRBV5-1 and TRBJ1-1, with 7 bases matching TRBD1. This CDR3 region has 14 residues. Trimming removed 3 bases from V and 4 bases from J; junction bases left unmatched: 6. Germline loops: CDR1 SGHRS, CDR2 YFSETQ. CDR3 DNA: TGCGCCAGCAGCTCCGAGACAGGGATCACTGAAGCTTTCTTT. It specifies CASSSETGITEAFF.

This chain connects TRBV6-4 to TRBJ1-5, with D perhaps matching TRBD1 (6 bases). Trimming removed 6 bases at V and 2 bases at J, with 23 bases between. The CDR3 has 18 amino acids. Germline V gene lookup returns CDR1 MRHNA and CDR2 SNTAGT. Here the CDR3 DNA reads TGTGCCAGCAGGGCCGGGACACAGGGATTGGCGGGCAATCAGCCCCAGCATTTT. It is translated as CASRAGTQGLAGNQPQHF.

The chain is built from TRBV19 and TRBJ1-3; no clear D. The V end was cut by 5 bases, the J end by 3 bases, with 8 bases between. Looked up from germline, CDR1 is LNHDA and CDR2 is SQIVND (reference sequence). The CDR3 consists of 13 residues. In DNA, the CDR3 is TGTGCCAGTAGTGCGGGGATTGGAAACACCATATATTTT. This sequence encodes CASSAGIGNTIYF.

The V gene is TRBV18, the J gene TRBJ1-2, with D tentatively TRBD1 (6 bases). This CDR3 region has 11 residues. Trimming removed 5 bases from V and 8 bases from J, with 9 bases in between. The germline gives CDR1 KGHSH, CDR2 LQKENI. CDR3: CASSTGTGYTF. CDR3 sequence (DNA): TGTGCCAGCTCAACAGGGACGGGCTACACCTTC.

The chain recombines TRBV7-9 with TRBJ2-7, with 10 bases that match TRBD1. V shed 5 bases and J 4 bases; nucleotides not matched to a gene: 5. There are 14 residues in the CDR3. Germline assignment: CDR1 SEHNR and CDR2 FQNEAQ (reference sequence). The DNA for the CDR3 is TGTGCCAGCAGCCCGACAGGGGGCAGGTACGAGCAGTACTTC. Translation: CASSPTGGRYEQYF.

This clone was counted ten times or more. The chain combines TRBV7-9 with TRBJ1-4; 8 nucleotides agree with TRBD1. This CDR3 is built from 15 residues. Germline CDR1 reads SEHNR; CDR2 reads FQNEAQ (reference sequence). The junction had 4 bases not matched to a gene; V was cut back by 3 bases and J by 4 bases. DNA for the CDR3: TGTGCCAGCAGCTTCGGGACAGGTGTTAATGAAAAACTGTTTTTT. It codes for CASSFGTGVNEKLFF. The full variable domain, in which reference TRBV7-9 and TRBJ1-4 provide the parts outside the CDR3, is DTGVSQNPRHKITKRGQNVTFRCDPISEHNRLYWYRQTLGQGPEFLTYFQNEAQLEKSRLLSDRFSAERPKGSFSTLEIQRTEQGDSAMYLCASSFGTGVNEKLFFGSGTQLSVL.

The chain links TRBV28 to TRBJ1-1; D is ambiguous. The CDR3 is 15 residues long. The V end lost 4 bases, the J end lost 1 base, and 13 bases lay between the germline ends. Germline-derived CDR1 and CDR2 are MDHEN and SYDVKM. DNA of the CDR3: TGTGCCAGCAGTTCGCGAGGGTATGGGAACACTGAAGCTTTCTTT. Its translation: CASSSRGYGNTEAFF.

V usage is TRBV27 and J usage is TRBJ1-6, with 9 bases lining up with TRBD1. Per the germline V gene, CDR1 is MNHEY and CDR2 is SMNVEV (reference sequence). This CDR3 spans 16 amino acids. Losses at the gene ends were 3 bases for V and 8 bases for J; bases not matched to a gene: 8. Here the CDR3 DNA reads TGTGCCAGCAGTTTTAGGCCCCGGACAGGGGATTCACCCCTCCACTTT. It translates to CASSFRPRTGDSPLHF.

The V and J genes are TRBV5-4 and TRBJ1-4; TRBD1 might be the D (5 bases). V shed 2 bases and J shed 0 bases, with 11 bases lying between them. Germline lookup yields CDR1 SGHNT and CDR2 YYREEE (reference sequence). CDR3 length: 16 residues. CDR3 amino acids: CASSFLGGSTNEKLFF. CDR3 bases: TGTGCCAGCAGCTTTCTCGGGGGGTCAACTAATGAAAAACTGTTTTTT.

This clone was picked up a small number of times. CDR3 loop: CASGGGRRGGRNSYNEQFF. Written as DNA, the CDR3 is TGTGCCAGCGGGGGGGGCCGGCGGGGGGGCCGGAACTCCTACAATGAGCAGTTCTTC. The chain employs TRBV7-8 and TRBJ2-1; 9 bases fit TRBD2. CDR3 size: 19 residues. V was clipped by 8 bases and J by 0 bases; unmatched bases: 17. The V gene's germline CDR1 is SGHVS and CDR2 FQNEAQ.

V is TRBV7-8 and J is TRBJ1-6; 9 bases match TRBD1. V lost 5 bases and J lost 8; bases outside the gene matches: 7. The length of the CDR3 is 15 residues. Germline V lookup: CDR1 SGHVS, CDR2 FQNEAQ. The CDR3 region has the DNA TGTGCCAGCAGCCCGGGACAGGGCTCTTATTCACCCCTCCACTTT. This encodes CASSPGQGSYSPLHF.

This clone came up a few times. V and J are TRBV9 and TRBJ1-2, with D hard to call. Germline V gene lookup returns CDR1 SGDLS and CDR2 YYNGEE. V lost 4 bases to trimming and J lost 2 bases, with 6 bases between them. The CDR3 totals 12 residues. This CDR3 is CASSLLNYGYTF. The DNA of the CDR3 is TGTGCCAGCAGCCTGTTAAACTATGGCTACACCTTC.

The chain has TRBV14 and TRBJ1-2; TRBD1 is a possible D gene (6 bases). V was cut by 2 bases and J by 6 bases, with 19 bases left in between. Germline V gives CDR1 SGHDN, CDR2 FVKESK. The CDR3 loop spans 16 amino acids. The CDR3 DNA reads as TGTGCCAGCAGCCAAACTAACAGGGTTGGGATAGATGGCTACACCTTC. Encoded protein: CASSQTNRVGIDGYTF.

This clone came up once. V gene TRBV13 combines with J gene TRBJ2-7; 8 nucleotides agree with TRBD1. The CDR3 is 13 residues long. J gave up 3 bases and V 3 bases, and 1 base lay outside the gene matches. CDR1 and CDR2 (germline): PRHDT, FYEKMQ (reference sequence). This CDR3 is CASSFRGRYEQYF. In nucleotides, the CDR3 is TGTGCCAGCAGCTTCAGGGGGCGCTACGAGCAGTACTTC.

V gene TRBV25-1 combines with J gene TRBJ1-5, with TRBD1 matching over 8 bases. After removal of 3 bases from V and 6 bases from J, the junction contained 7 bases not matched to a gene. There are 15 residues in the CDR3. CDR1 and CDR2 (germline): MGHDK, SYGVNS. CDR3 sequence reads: CASSEAQGASQPQHF. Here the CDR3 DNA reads TGTGCCAGCAGTGAGGCTCAGGGGGCAAGTCAGCCCCAGCATTTT.

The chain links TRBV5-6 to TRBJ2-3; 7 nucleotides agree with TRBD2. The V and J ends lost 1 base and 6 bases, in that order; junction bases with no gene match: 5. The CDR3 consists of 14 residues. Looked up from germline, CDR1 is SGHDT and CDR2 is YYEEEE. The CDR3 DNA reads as TGTGCCAGCAGCTTGCTAGCGGTGAGGGATACGCAGTATTTT. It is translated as CASSLLAVRDTQYF. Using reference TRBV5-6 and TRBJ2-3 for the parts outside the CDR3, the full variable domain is DAGVTQSPTHLIKTRGQQVTLRCSPKSGHDTVSWYQQALGQGPQFIFQYYEEEERQRGNFPDRFSGHQFPNYSSELNVNALLLGDSALYLCASSLLAVRDTQYFGPGTRLTVL.

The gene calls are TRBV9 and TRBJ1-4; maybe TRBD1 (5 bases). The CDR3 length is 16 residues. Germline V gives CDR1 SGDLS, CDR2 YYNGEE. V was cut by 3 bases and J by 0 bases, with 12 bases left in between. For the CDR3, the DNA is TGTGCCAGCAGCGAGGGGTTGTTTTCAACTAATGAAAAACTGTTTTTT. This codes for CASSEGLFSTNEKLFF.

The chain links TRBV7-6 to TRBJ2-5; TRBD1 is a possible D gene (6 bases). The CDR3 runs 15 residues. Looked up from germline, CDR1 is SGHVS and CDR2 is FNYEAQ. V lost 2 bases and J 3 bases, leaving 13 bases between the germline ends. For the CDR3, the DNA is TGTGCCAGCAGCTTATATGGGCAGGGGAAAGAGACCCAGTACTTC. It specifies CASSLYGQGKETQYF.

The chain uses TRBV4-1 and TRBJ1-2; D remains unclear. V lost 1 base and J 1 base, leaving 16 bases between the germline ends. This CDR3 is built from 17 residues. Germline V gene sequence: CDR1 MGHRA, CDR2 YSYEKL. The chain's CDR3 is CASSQAFSGSYNYGYTF. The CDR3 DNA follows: TGCGCCAGCAGCCAAGCCTTTTCGGGGTCATATAACTATGGCTACACCTTC.

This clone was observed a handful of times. CDR3 bases: TGTGCCAGCACCCCGCCCGGACAGGACTATGGCTACACCTTC. Translating gives CASTPPGQDYGYTF. The chain recombines TRBV7-9 with TRBJ1-2; 7 bases align to TRBD1. This CDR3 region has 14 residues. V shed 7 bases, J shed 3 bases, and the junction held 8 bases outside the gene matches. Germline CDR1 reads SEHNR; CDR2 reads FQNEAQ (reference sequence).

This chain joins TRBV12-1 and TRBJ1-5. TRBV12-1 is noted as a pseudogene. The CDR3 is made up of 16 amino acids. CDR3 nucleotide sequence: TGTGCCAGCAGCCCTCGAGTCGGGAAACACAATCAGCCCCAGCATTTT. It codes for CASSPRVGKHNQPQHF.

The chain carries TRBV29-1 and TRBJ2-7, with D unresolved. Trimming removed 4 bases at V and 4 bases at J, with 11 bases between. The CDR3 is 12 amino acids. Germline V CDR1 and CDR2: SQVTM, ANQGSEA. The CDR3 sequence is CSVAFRAYEQYF. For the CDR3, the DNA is TGCAGCGTTGCCTTTCGAGCGTACGAGCAGTACTTC.

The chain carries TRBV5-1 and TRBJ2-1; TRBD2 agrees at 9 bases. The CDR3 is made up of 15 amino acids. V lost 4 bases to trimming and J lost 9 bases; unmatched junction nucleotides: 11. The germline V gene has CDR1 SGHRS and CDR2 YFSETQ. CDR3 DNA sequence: TGCGCCAGCAGCGGGGGACTAGCTTCGGGGGGTGAGCAGTTCTTC. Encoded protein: CASSGGLASGGEQFF.

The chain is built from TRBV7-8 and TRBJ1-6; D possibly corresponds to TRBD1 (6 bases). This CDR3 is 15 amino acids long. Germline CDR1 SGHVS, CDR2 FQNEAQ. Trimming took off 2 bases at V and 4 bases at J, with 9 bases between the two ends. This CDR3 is CASSLQGNYNSPLHF. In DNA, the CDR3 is TGTGCCAGCAGCTTACAGGGGAATTATAATTCACCCCTCCACTTT.

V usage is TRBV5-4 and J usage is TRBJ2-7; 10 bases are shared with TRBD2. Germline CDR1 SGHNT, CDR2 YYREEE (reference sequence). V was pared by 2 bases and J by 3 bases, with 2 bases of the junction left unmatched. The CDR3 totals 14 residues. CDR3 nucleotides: TGTGCCAGCAGCTTAGCGGGGGGGCGCTACGAGCAGTACTTC. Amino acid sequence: CASSLAGGRYEQYF.

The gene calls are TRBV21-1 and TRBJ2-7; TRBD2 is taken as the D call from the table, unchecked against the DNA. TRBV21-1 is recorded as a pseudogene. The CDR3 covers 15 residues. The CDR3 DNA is TGTGCCAGCGGGACTAGCAGCTCTAGGACGCACGAGCAGTACTTC. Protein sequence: CASGTSSSRTHEQYF.

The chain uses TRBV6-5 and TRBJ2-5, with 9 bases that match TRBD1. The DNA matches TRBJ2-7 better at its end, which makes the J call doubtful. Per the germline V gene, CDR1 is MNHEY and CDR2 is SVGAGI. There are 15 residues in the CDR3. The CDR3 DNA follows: TGTGCCAGCAGTTCCCTCGGGACAGGGAACCACGAGCAGTACTTC. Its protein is CASSSLGTGNHEQYF.